These 9 T cell receptor beta chains came from one sample sequenced in a study of blood T cell repertoires in COVID-19. The assay was immunoSEQ multiplex PCR, and TCRdb's table has in-frame clones only and misses some. The table lists around 220,000 clones, 65% to 90% of them singletons, with 5.1% in the top ten. Sequencing was carried out using peripheral blood. The origin of the receptors is a human donor in a cohort sampled during active COVID-19.

V usage is TRBV12-3 or TRBV12-4 and J usage is TRBJ2-7, with a weak D call TRBD1 (6 bases). This CDR3 comprises 13 residues. V was trimmed by 5 bases and J by 2 bases, leaving 10 bases between them. This CDR3 reads CASSPGTTYEQYF. The CDR3 bases are TGTGCCAGCAGTCCGGGGACAACCTACGAGCAGTACTTC.

V and J are TRBV5-1 and TRBJ2-1; TRBD2 matches at 10 bases. V shed 0 bases, J shed 7 bases, and the junction held 10 bases outside the gene matches. Germline CDR1 and CDR2: SGHRS and YFSETQ. The CDR3 loop spans 17 amino acids. The CDR3 DNA reads TGCGCCAGCAGCTTGGCCTCGGCTAGCGGGAGTGGAAATGAGCAGTTCTTC. Translating gives CASSLASASGSGNEQFF. Full variable domain (outside the CDR3, taken from reference TRBV5-1 and TRBJ2-1): KAGVTQTPRYLIKTRGQQVTLSCSPISGHRSVSWYQQTPGQGLQFLFEYFSETQRNKGNFPGRFSGRQFSNSRSEMNVSTLELGDSALYLCASSLASASGSGNEQFFGPGTRLTVL.

This chain joins TRBV7-8 and TRBJ2-1; D is perhaps TRBD1 (7 bases). Deletions cut 7 bases from V and 3 bases from J, with 19 bases between. The CDR3 spans 16 residues. CDR1 and CDR2 (germline): SGHVS, FQNEAQ. This CDR3 is CASTATRRGVYNEQFF. CDR3 bases: TGTGCCAGCACCGCAACCCGCAGGGGGGTCTACAATGAGCAGTTCTTC.

This chain links TRBV3-1 (or the pseudogene TRBV3-2) with TRBJ2-1; 7 nucleotides align to TRBD2. There are 17 residues in the CDR3. J gave up 4 bases and V 0 bases, and 9 bases lay outside the gene matches. Germline V gives CDR1 LGHDT, CDR2 YNNKEL (reference sequence). The CDR3 is CASSQEFNGTIYNEQFF. CDR3 DNA sequence: TGTGCCAGCAGCCAAGAGTTTAACGGGACTATATACAATGAGCAGTTCTTC.

The table lists this clone with a few counts. V gene TRBV18 combines with J gene TRBJ1-2; maybe TRBD1 (5 bases). CDR3 size: 13 residues. V lost 1 base and J lost 7, with 10 bases in between. Germline V gene data show CDR1 as KGHSH and CDR2 as LQKENI. The CDR3 region has the DNA TGTGCCAGCTCACCACGGGGGGATATTGGCTACACCTTC. This codes for CASSPRGDIGYTF.

The V gene is TRBV11-2, the J gene TRBJ2-7; D unclear. Germline values: CDR1 SGHAT, CDR2 FQNNGV. Trimming took off 0 bases at V and 5 bases at J, with 11 bases between the two ends. CDR3 length: 14 residues. CDR3 protein: CASSLEGRKHEQYF. CDR3 DNA sequence: TGTGCCAGCAGCTTAGAGGGCAGAAAGCACGAGCAGTACTTC.

Written as DNA, the CDR3 is TGTGCCAGTAGTACCCTATTCGCGAGCGGTCGTTTAGATACGCAGTATTTT. This encodes CASSTLFASGRLDTQYF. The chain employs TRBV19 and TRBJ2-3, with TRBD2 as a possible D gene (5 bases). Germline V gives CDR1 LNHDA, CDR2 SQIVND (reference sequence). Between the trimmed V and J ends, which lost 4 bases and 5 bases, there was a span of 22 bases. This CDR3 has 17 amino acids.

The chain carries TRBV7-3 and TRBJ2-1; tentative D call: TRBD2 (5 bases). This CDR3 is 14 amino acids long. Deletions cut 1 base from V and 7 bases from J, with 11 bases between. In germline, CDR1 is SGHTA, CDR2 FQGTGA. The CDR3 protein is CASSLMRAANEQFF. CDR3 DNA: TGTGCCAGCAGCTTAATGCGGGCAGCAAATGAGCAGTTCTTC.

In the case of this clone: A much larger clone differs by one base, so this may be a read error. J is TRBJ2-7 and V is TRBV6-5; D unclear. Trimming pared 4 bases from V and 3 bases from J, leaving 4 bases between. From germline, CDR1 is MNHEY and CDR2 SVGAGI. The CDR3 contains 11 residues. CDR3: CASSSFYEQYF. CDR3 nucleotides: TGTGCCAGCAGTTCCTTCTACGAGCAGTACTTC.